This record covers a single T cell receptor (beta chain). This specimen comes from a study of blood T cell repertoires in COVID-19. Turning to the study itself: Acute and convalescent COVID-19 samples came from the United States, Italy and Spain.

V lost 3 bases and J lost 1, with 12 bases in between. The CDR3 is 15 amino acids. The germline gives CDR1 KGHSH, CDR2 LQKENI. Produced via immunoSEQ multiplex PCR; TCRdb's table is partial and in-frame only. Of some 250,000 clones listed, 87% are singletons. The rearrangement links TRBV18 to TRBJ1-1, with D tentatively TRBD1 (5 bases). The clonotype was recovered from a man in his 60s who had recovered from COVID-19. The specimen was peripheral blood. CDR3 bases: TGTGCCAGCTCACCGCGACAGTTGAAGAACACTGAAGCTTTCTTT. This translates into CASSPRQLKNTEAFF. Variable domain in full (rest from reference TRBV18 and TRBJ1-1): NAGVMQNPRHLVRRRGQEARLRCSPMKGHSHVYWYRQLPEEGLKFMVYLQKENIIDESGMPKERFSAEFPKEGPSILRIQQVVRGDSAAYFCASSPRQLKNTEAFFGQGTRLTVV.